A single sample gave rise to the 15 T cell receptor beta chains below, sequenced in a study of blood T cell repertoires in COVID-19. Profiling relied on immunoSEQ multiplex PCR, and the TCRdb table lists in-frame clones only, not all of them. The sample includes some 390,000 clones, approximately 86% of them seen just once. The sequencing sample was made of peripheral blood. Every receptor here comes from a human donor in a cohort sampled during active COVID-19.

The genes are TRBV30 and TRBJ2-3, with 8 bases aligning to TRBD1. The CDR3 is 13 residues long. Germline CDR1 GTSNPN, CDR2 SVGIG (reference sequence). The trim removed 3 bases at V and 1 base at J, leaving 0 bases unmatched. The CDR3 loop reads CAWRTGGTDTQYF. In DNA, the CDR3 is TGTGCCTGGAGGACAGGGGGCACAGATACGCAGTATTTT.

This chain connects TRBV4-1 to TRBJ2-3; 9 bases are a match to TRBD2. The V gene's germline CDR1 is MGHRA and CDR2 YSYEKL. V was pared by 1 base and J by 5 bases, with 13 bases of the junction left unmatched. This CDR3 has 18 residues. DNA for the CDR3: TGCGCCAGCAGCCAAGGAATTACTGCGGGGGGGCCTCTAGATACGCAGTATTTT. The encoded protein is CASSQGITAGGPLDTQYF.

This clone was seen only a few times. This rearrangement joins TRBV19 to TRBJ1-1; possibly TRBD1 for D (5 bases). CDR3 length equals 12 residues. The V gene lost 3 bases and the J gene lost 3 bases, with 5 bases spanning the gap. Germline-derived CDR1 and CDR2 are LNHDA and SQIVND (reference sequence). CDR3 protein: CASSMTDTEAFF. The DNA of the CDR3 is TGTGCCAGTAGTATGACAGACACTGAAGCTTTCTTT.

The chain uses TRBV27 and TRBJ1-5; 8 bases map to TRBD1. The CDR3 sequence is 17 residues long. V trimming: 2 bases; J trimming: 6 bases; junction bases outside the gene matches: 12. Germline CDR1 is MNHEY and CDR2 is SMNVEV (reference sequence). CDR3 in amino acids: CASSLLTGQGKVQPQHF. The CDR3 DNA sequence: TGTGCCAGCAGTTTACTGACCGGACAGGGCAAGGTTCAGCCCCAGCATTTT.

This chain joins TRBV10-3 and TRBJ2-7, with D tentatively TRBD2 (7 bases). This CDR3 spans 14 amino acids. Trimming shortened V by 7 bases and J by 0 bases, and 13 bases separated the two germline ends. The germline CDR1 and CDR2 sequences are ENHRY and SYGVKD. CDR3 nucleotides: TGTGCCATCAACCGGGGGGCGAGCTCCTACGAGCAGTACTTC. As protein: CAINRGASSYEQYF.

V usage is TRBV18 and J usage is TRBJ2-1; D unclear. The germline CDR1 and CDR2 sequences are KGHSH and LQKENI. CDR3 size: 15 residues. Trimming cost V 0 bases and J 5 bases, with 11 bases left between them. The CDR3 DNA sequence: TGTGCCAGCTCACCACCCGCTAGACCCAACAATGAGCAGTTCTTC. It yields the protein CASSPPARPNNEQFF.

This clone was counted a single time. The chain couples TRBV30 to TRBJ1-2; no definite D call. The CDR3 has 14 amino acids. The germline V gene encodes CDR1 GTSNPN and CDR2 SVGIG (reference sequence). The ends were cut back, 2 bases at V and 6 bases at J, with 16 bases in the middle. CDR3 amino acids: CAWSSLGRMDGYTF. CDR3 coding DNA: TGTGCCTGGAGTTCCCTCGGCAGGATGGATGGCTACACCTTC.

This chain connects TRBV12-3 or TRBV12-4 to TRBJ2-7, with a weak D call TRBD1 (5 bases). CDR3 length: 13 amino acids. The V gene lost 8 bases and the J gene lost 2 bases, with 13 bases spanning the gap. The DNA for the CDR3 is TGTGCCAGCGCACCGGACATGACCTACGAGCAGTACTTC. This sequence encodes CASAPDMTYEQYF.

This clone was seen once. V usage is TRBV11-2 and J usage is TRBJ1-3; 7 nucleotides agree with TRBD1. CDR3 length: 13 residues. The germline V gene encodes CDR1 SGHAT and CDR2 FQNNGV. Losses at the gene ends were 7 bases for V and 8 bases for J; bases not matched to a gene: 8. As DNA, the CDR3 is TGTGCCAGCACCGTGACAGGGATAGACACCATATATTTT. This translates into CASTVTGIDTIYF.

The chain has TRBV7-2 and TRBJ1-1, with 7 nucleotides matching TRBD1. Per germline, CDR1 SGHTA and CDR2 FQGNSA. Trimming took 4 bases from V and 5 from J; bases not matched to a gene: 13. This CDR3 comprises 16 residues. CDR3 protein: CASSSRQLTGRTEAFF. The CDR3 bases are TGTGCCAGCAGCTCCAGGCAATTGACAGGGAGGACTGAAGCTTTCTTT.

The rearrangement links TRBV11-1 to TRBJ2-5; tentatively, D is TRBD1 (6 bases). Germline values: CDR1 SGHAT, CDR2 FQDESV (reference sequence). There are 12 residues in the CDR3. V lost 8 bases and J lost 3, with 10 bases in between. CDR3 loop: CASGWTEETQYF. As DNA, the CDR3 is TGTGCCAGCGGATGGACAGAAGAGACCCAGTACTTC.

To note about this clone: It is unclear where the CDR3 begins or ends on the DNA, so no DNA is shown, and the CDR3 is as TCRdb lists it. The V and J genes are TRBV21-1 and TRBJ2-5; the table's D call, TRBD1, was not checked against the DNA. TRBV21-1 is a pseudogene segment. The CDR3 length is 18 residues, termini included. CDR3 amino acids: CASSKPVGKGTGVETQYF.

The CDR3 DNA follows: TGTGCCAGCAGCATTACTAGCGGAGGGAGCACAGATACGCAGTATTTT. It translates to CASSITSGGSTDTQYF. This chain uses TRBV7-9 with TRBJ2-3, with 8 bases fitting TRBD2. The CDR3 totals 16 residues. Germline-derived CDR1 and CDR2 are SEHNR and FQNEAQ (reference sequence). The V gene end was trimmed by 5 bases and the J gene end by 0 bases; junction bases not matched to a gene: 7. The whole variable domain, filled in from reference TRBV7-9 and TRBJ2-3, reads DTGVSQNPRHKITKRGQNVTFRCDPISEHNRLYWYRQTLGQGPEFLTYFQNEAQLEKSRLLSDRFSAERPKGSFSTLEIQRTEQGDSAMYLCASSITSGGSTDTQYFGPGTRLTVL.

J is TRBJ2-7 and V is TRBV2; the match to TRBD1 covers 7 bases. V shed 6 bases, J shed 4 bases, and the junction held 12 bases outside the gene matches. Germline loops: CDR1 SNHLY, CDR2 FYNNEI. This CDR3 is built from 15 residues. DNA for the CDR3: TGTGCCAGCAGCCACGACAGGGATAGATCTTACGAGCAGTACTTC. It is translated as CASSHDRDRSYEQYF.

This chain links TRBV19 with TRBJ1-1, with 7 bases that match TRBD1. With V trimmed by 9 bases and J by 1 base, 5 bases remained unmatched. Germline V gene sequence: CDR1 LNHDA, CDR2 SQIVND (reference sequence). CDR3 length: 13 amino acids. Here the CDR3 DNA reads TGTGCCAGCTACAGGGGTCCGAACACTGAAGCTTTCTTT. It yields the protein CASYRGPNTEAFF.